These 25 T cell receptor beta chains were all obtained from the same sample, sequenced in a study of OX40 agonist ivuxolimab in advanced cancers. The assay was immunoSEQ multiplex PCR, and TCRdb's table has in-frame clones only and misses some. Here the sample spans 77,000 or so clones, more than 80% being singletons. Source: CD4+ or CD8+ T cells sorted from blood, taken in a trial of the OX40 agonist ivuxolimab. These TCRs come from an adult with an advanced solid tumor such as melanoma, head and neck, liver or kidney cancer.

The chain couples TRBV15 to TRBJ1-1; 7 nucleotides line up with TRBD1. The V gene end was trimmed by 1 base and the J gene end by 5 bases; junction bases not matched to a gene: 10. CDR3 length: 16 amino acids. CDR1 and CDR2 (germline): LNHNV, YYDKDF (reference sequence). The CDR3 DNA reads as TGTGCCACCAGCAGAGGGGCGACAGGGAGGGGGACTGAAGCTTTCTTT. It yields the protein CATSRGATGRGTEAFF.

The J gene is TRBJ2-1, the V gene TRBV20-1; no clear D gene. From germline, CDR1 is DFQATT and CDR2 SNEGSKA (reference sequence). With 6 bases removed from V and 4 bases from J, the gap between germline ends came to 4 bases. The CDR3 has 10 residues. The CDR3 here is CSASYNEQFF. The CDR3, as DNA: TGCAGTGCCAGTTACAATGAGCAGTTCTTC.

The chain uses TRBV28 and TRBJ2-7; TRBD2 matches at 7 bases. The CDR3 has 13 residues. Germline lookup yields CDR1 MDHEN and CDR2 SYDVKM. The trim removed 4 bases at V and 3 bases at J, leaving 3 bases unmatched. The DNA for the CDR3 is TGTGCCAGCAGTTATGGGGGGGTCTACGAGCAGTACTTC. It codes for CASSYGGVYEQYF.

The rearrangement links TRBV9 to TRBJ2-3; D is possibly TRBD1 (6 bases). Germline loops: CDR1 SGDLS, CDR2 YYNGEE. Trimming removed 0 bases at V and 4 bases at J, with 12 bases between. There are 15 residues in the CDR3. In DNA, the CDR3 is TGTGCCAGCAGCGTAGTACAGGGCGAGGCAGATACGCAGTATTTT. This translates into CASSVVQGEADTQYF.

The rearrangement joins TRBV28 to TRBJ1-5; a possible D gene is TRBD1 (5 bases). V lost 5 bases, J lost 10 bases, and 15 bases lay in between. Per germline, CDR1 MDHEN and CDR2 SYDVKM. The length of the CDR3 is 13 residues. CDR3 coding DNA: TGTGCCAGCAGTGTATACGACAGTCGTCCCCAGCATTTT. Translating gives CASSVYDSRPQHF.

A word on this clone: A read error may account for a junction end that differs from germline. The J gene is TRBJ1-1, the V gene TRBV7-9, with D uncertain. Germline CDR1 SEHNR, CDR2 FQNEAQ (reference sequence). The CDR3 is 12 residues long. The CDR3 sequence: CASSLAREAFIF. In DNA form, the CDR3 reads TGTGCCAGCAGCTTAGCGCGGGAGGCATTCATCTTT. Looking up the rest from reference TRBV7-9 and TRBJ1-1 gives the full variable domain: DTGVSQNPRHKITKRGQNVTFRCDPISEHNRLYWYRQTLGQGPEFLTYFQNEAQLEKSRLLSDRFSAERPKGSFSTLEIQRTEQGDSAMYLCASSLAREAFIFGQGTRLTVV.

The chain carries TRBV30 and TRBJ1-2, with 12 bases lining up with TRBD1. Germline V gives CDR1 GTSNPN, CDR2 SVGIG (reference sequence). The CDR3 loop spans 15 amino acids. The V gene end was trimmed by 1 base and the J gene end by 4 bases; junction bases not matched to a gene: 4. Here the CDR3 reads CAWSGGQGASYGYTF. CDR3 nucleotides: TGTGCCTGGAGTGGGGGACAGGGGGCGAGCTATGGCTACACCTTC.

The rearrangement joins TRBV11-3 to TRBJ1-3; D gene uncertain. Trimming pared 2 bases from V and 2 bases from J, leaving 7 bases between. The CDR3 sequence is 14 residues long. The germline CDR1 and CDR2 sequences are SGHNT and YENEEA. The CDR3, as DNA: TGTGCCAGCAGCTTATCCGGGGCTGGAAACACCATATATTTT. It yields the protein CASSLSGAGNTIYF.

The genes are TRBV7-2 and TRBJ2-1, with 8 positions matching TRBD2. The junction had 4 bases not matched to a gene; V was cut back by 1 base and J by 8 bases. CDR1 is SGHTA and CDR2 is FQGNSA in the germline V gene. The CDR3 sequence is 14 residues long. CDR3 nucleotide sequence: TGTGCCAGCAGCTTAGACGGGGGGGCCTATGAGCAGTTCTTC. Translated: CASSLDGGAYEQFF.

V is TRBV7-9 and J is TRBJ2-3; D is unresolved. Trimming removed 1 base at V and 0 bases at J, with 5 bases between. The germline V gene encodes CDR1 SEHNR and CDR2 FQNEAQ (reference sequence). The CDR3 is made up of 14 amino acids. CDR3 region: CASSLELSTDTQYF. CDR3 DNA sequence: TGTGCCAGCAGCTTAGAGCTCAGCACAGATACGCAGTATTTT.

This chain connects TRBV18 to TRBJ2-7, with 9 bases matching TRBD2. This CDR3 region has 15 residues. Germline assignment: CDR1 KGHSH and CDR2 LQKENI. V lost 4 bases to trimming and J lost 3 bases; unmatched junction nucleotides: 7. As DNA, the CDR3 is TGTGCCAGCTCACGTAGCGGGAGTATTAACTACGAGCAGTACTTC. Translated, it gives CASSRSGSINYEQYF.

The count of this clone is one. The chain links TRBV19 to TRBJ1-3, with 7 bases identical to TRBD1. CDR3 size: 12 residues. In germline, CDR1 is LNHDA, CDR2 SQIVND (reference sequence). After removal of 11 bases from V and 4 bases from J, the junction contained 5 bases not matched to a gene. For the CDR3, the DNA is TGTGCCTCTAGGACAGGAGGAAACACCATATATTTT. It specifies CASRTGGNTIYF.

The CDR3 DNA sequence: TGTGCCAGCAGCCATCTCCGGGGGGTATCGGCCGGGGAGCTGTTTTTT. Translated: CASSHLRGVSAGELFF. The chain links TRBV14 to TRBJ2-2; 7 bases align to TRBD2. The CDR3 loop spans 16 amino acids. J was trimmed by 6 bases and V by 3 bases; bases with no gene match: 10. Germline V gene lookup returns CDR1 SGHDN and CDR2 FVKESK.

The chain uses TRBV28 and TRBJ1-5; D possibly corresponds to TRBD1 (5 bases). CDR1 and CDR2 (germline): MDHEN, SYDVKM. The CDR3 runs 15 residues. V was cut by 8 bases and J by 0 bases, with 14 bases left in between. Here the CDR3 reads CASLRVVGSNQPQHF. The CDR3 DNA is TGTGCCAGCCTCAGGGTAGTTGGTAGCAATCAGCCCCAGCATTTT. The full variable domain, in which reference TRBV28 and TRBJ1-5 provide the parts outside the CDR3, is DVKVTQSSRYLVKRTGEKVFLECVQDMDHENMFWYRQDPGLGLRLIYFSYDVKMKEKGDIPEGYSVSREKKERFSLILESASTNQTSMYLCASLRVVGSNQPQHFGDGTRLSIL.

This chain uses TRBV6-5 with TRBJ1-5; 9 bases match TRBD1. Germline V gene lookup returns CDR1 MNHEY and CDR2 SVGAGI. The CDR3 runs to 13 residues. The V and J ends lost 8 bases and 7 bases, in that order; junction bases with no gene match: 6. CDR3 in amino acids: CASRQGGRQPQHF. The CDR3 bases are TGTGCCAGCCGACAGGGGGGGAGGCAGCCCCAGCATTTT.

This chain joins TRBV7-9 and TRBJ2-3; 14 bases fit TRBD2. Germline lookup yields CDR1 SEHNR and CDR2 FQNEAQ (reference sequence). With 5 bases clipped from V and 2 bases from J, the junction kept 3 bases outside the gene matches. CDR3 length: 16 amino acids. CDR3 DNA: TGTGCCAGCAGCCTGGGACTAGCGGGGGTCACAGATACGCAGTATTTT. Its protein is CASSLGLAGVTDTQYF.

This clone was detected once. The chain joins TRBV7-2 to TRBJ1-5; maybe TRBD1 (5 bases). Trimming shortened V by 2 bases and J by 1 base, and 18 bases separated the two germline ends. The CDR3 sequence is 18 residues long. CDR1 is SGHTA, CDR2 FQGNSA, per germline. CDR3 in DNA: TGTGCCAGCAGCTTATGGGGCGCGAGGATTCTCAGCAATCAGCCCCAGCATTTT. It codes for CASSLWGARILSNQPQHF.

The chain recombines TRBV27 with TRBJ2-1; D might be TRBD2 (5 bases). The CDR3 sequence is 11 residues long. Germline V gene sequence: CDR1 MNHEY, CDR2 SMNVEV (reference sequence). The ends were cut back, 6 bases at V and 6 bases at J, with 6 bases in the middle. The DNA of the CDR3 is TGTGCCAGCAGGAGGGCCAATGAGCAGTTCTTC. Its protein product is CASRRANEQFF.

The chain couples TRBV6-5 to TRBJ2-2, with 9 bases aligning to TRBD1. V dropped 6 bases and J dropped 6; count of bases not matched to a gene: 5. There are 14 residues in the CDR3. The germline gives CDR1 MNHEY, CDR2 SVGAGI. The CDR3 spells CASSQDRGAGELFF. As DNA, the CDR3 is TGTGCCAGCAGCCAGGACAGGGGCGCCGGGGAGCTGTTTTTT.

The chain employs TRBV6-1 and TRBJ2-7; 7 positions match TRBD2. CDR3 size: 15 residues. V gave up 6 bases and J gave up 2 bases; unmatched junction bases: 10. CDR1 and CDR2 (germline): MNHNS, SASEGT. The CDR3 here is CASRIGRGTTYEQYF. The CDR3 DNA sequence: TGTGCCAGCAGGATAGGGAGGGGTACGACCTACGAGCAGTACTTC.

DNA for the CDR3: TGTGCCACCAGCATAACACGGGGGGCCCATGAGCAGTTCTTC. Translating gives CATSITRGAHEQFF. This rearrangement joins TRBV15 to TRBJ2-1; D may be TRBD2 (7 bases). V was pared by 4 bases and J by 8 bases, with 15 bases between. CDR1 is LNHNV, CDR2 YYDKDF, per germline (reference sequence). The CDR3 is made up of 14 amino acids.

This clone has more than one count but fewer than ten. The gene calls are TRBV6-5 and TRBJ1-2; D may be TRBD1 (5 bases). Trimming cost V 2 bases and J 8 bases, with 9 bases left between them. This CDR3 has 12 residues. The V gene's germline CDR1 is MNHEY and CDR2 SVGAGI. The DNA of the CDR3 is TGTGCCAGCAGTTACGGGGGACTAGGCTACACCTTC. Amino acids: CASSYGGLGYTF.

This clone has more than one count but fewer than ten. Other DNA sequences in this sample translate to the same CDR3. The CDR3 is CASSGQLNTEAFF. Here the CDR3 DNA reads TGTGCCAGCAGTGGACAGCTAAACACTGAAGCTTTCTTT. This chain connects TRBV2 to TRBJ1-1, with D possibly matching TRBD1 (5 bases). Germline V gene sequence: CDR1 SNHLY, CDR2 FYNNEI. This CDR3 has 13 residues. Between the trimmed V and J ends, which lost 4 bases and 2 bases, there was a span of 8 bases. Full variable domain (remainder filled in from reference TRBV2 and TRBJ1-1): EPEVTQTPSHQVTQMGQEVILRCVPISNHLYFYWYRQILGQKVEFLVSFYNNEISEKSEIFDDQFSVERPDGSNFTLKIRSTKLEDSAMYFCASSGQLNTEAFFGQGTRLTVV.

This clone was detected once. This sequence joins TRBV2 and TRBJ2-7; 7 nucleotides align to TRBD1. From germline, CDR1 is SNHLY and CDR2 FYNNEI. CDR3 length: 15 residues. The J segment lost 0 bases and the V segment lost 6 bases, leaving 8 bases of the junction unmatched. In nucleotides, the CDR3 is TGTGCCAGCAGGGACCGGGACAGCTACTCCTACGAGCAGTACTTC. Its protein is CASRDRDSYSYEQYF.

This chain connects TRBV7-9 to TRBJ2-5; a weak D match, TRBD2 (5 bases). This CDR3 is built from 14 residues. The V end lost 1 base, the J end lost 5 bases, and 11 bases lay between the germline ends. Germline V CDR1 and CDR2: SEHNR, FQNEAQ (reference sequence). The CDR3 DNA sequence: TGTGCCAGCAGCTTAGGGAAGTCGGGGGAGACCCAGTACTTC. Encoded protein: CASSLGKSGETQYF. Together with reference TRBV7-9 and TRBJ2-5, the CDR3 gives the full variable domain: DTGVSQNPRHKITKRGQNVTFRCDPISEHNRLYWYRQTLGQGPEFLTYFQNEAQLEKSRLLSDRFSAERPKGSFSTLEIQRTEQGDSAMYLCASSLGKSGETQYFGPGTRLLVL.